This T cell receptor (beta chain) was sequenced in a study of blood T cell repertoires in COVID-19. Study at large: COVID-19 samples from acute and convalescent phases originated in the United States, Italy and Spain. Sample material is recorded as cDNA or gDNA derived from T cells, B-cell-depleted T cells, or PBMCs.

Which cohort a participant joined came from the clinical history participants gave. Two negative PCRs, clearance, or symptom resolution were required of recovered Cohort 3 donors. This CDR3 is 16 amino acids long. The germline V gene has CDR1 MGHDK and CDR2 SYGVNS. V was clipped by 3 bases and J by 4 bases, with 17 bases between them. Some clones are missing from TCRdb's copy, which holds only in-frame ones; the method was immunoSEQ multiplex PCR. The top ten hold approximately 2% of the sample, which has around 250,000 clones, approximately 85% seen once. Sequenced: PBMCs or T cells enriched from blood (not recorded which). The chain has TRBV25-1 and TRBJ2-3; possibly TRBD2 for D (6 bases). The TCR was taken from a woman aged 45 to 65 who had recovered from COVID-19. Here the CDR3 reads CASSEWGTLDADTQYF. The CDR3 nucleotides are TGTGCCAGCAGTGAGTGGGGGACTTTGGATGCAGATACGCAGTATTTT. Full variable domain (rest looked up from reference TRBV25-1 and TRBJ2-3): EADIYQTPRYLVIGTGKKITLECSQTMGHDKMYWYQQDPGMELHLIHYSYGVNSTEKGDLSSESTVSRIRTEHFPLTLESARPSHTSQYLCASSEWGTLDADTQYFGPGTRLTVL.